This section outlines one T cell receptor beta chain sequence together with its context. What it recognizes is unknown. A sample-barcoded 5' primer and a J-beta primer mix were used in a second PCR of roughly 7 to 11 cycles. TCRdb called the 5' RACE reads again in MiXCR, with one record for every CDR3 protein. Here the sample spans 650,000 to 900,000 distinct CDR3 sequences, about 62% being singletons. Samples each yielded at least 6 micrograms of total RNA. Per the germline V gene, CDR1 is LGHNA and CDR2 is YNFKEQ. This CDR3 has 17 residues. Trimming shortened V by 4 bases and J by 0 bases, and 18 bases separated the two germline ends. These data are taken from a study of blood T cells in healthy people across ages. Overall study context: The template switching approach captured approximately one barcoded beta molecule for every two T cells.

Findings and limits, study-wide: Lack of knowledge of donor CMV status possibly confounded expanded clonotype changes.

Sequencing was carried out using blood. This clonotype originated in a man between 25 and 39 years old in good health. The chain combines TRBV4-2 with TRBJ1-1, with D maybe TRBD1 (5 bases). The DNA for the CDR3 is TGTGCCAGCAGCCTAGGTGGGGGTGGCTATATGAACACTGAAGCTTTCTTT. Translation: CASSLGGGGYMNTEAFF.